This T cell receptor (beta chain) was sequenced during a study of OX40 agonist ivuxolimab in advanced cancers. For the study at large: The mean age was approximately 56 years, ranging from roughly 23 to 79, with roughly four fifths of participants male.

Study-level points and caveats: CD4+ and CD8+ T cells in blood underwent clonal expansion by week 6 at 0.1 to 3.0 mg/kg.

The protocol was immunoSEQ multiplex PCR, while the TCRdb copy is restricted to in-frame clones and leaves out a portion. The sample includes 48,000 or so clones, 70% to 90% of them seen just once. The CDR3 length is 13 residues. The V end was cut by 0 bases, the J end by 4 bases, with 6 bases between. CDR1 is MNHEY, CDR2 SMNVEV, per germline (reference sequence). Enrollment shut out patients with autoimmune disease history or systemic immunosuppression. With respect to this clone: The antigen is unknown.

This receptor was taken from an adult with an advanced solid tumor such as melanoma, head and neck, liver or kidney cancer. This chain uses TRBV27 with TRBJ1-2; tentatively, D is TRBD1 (5 bases). Specimen: CD4+ or CD8+ T cells sorted from blood, collected in a trial of the OX40 agonist ivuxolimab. In nucleotides, the CDR3 is TGTGCCAGCAGTTTATCACAGGCCTATGGCTACACCTTC. It is translated as CASSLSQAYGYTF.